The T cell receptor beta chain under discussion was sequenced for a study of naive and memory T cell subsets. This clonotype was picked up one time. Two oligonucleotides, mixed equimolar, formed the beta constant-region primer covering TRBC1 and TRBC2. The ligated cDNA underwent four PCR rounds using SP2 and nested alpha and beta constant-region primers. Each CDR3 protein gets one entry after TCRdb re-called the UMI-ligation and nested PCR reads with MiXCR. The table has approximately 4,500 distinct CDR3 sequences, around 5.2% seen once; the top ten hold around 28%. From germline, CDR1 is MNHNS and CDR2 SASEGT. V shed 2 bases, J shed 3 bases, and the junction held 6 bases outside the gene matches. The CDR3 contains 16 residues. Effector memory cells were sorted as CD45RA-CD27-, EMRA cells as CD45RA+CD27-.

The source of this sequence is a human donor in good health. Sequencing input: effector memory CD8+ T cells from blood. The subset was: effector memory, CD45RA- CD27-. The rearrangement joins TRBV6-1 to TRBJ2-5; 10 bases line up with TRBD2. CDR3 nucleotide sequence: TGTGCCAGCAGTGAACTCCTCGGACTAGCGGAAGAGACCCAGTACTTC. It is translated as CASSELLGLAEETQYF.